Listed below are T cell receptor beta chains from one sample, sequenced in a study of blood T cell repertoires in COVID-19. Clones were sequenced by immunoSEQ multiplex PCR, and TCRdb holds only the in-frame ones, with some missing. The sample consists of more than 110,000 clones, about nine tenths of them appearing once. Specimen: peripheral blood. The receptors derive from a man in his forties or fifties with active or convalescent COVID-19. CDR3s include the opening cysteine and the closing phenylalanine or tryptophan. D genes are given only for firm matches. Only some rows state a clone size, as once, few, many or a class for expanded clones.

d_call j_call v_call clone_size cdr3_nt cdr3_aa
- TRBJ1-3 TRBV9 - TGTGCCAGCAGCGTAGCAGCGACAGGTGGCTCTGGAAACACCATATATTTT CASSVAATGGSGNTIYF
- TRBJ1-1 TRBV6-5 - TGTGCCAGCCTTGCCCAGACCTCGGGCACTGAAGCTTTCTTT CASLAQTSGTEAFF
TRBD1 TRBJ2-1 TRBV6-5 - TGTGCCAGCGTCCTAGGGGGACAGGCCCAGAATGAGCAGTTCTTC CASVLGGQAQNEQFF
TRBD1 TRBJ2-5 TRBV28 - TGTGCCAGCAGAATGGGGCCTGGGACAGGGCCCTTCCAAGAGACCCAGTACTTC CASRMGPGTGPFQETQYF
- TRBJ1-2 TRBV30 few TGTGCCTGGAGTGTACAGGCAGCCTATGGCTACACCTTC CAWSVQAAYGYTF
TRBD2 TRBJ2-2 TRBV27 - TGTGCCAGCAGTTTATTGAGGACTAGTGGGTACACCGGGGAGCTGTTTTTT CASSLLRTSGYTGELFF
- TRBJ1-5 TRBV5-5 few TGTGCCAGCAGCTCCTCGGGGGGCAATCAGCCCCAGCATTTT CASSSSGGNQPQHF
- TRBJ1-2 TRBV5-1 - TGCGCCAGCAGCCCCTCCGGGAAGGAGGTCTATGGCTACACCTTC CASSPSGKEVYGYTF
TRBD1 TRBJ2-7 TRBV28 - TGTGCCAGCAGTTTGGACAGGGTTAAAGAGCAGTACTTC CASSLDRVKEQYF
TRBD1 TRBJ2-7 TRBV29-1 - TGCAGCGCAAGGACAGGGGGTGACTACGAGCAGTACTTC CSARTGGDYEQYF
TRBD2 TRBJ2-2 TRBV7-2 - TGTGCCAGCAGCTTCGCTCGCGGGAGGGCGGCCACCGGGGAGCTGTTTTTT CASSFARGRAATGELFF
- TRBJ2-5 TRBV5-4 - TGTGCCAGCAGCTTGGGTTCGTGGGAGGAGACCCAGTACTTC CASSLGSWEETQYF
- TRBJ2-5 TRBV7-9 - TGTGCCAGCAGCACCCGGGACCCAGGGGTCCAAGAGACCCAGTACTTC CASSTRDPGVQETQYF
- TRBJ1-5 TRBV18 - TGTGCCAGCTCACCAGCACAGGCCTCTGGAGGCAATCAGCCCCAGCATTTT CASSPAQASGGNQPQHF
TRBD1 TRBJ1-2 TRBV19 - TGTGCCAGTAGGACCGCCGGGACAGGGAACGGCTACACCTTC CASRTAGTGNGYTF
TRBD2 TRBJ2-3 TRBV7-7 - TGTGCTAGCAGCCCGGGACTAGCGGGAGCAGATACGCAGTATTTT CASSPGLAGADTQYF
- TRBJ1-5 TRBV7-2 - TGTGCCAGCAGCTTAGTGAGCAGGGTCGGTCAGCCCCAGCATTTT CASSLVSRVGQPQHF
- TRBJ1-1 TRBV29-1 - TGCAGCGTTAAGACAGGCGACACTGAAGCTTTCTTT CSVKTGDTEAFF
TRBD2 TRBJ2-5 TRBV6-4 - TGTGCCAGCAGGAAGCGGGAGAGGGAAGAGACCCAGTACTTC CASRKREREETQYF
- TRBJ2-7 TRBV5-4 - TGTGCCAGCAGCTGGGACACATCCTACGAGCAGTACTTC CASSWDTSYEQYF
TRBD1 TRBJ1-2 TRBV6-5 once TGTGCCAGCAGTAGCTTGACAGGGGGCTATGGCTACACCTTC CASSSLTGGYGYTF
- TRBJ2-3 TRBV24-1 - TGTGCCACCGTCGGGCAGGGGCCGGGAGATACGCAGTATTTT CATVGQGPGDTQYF
TRBD1 TRBJ2-1 TRBV6-1 - TGTGCCAGCAGTGACGACAGGGGTGAGCAGTTCTTC CASSDDRGEQFF
TRBD1 TRBJ2-7 TRBV7-9 once TGTGCCAGCAGCACAGACAGGGGTTCGGGCGAGCAGTACTTC CASSTDRGSGEQYF
TRBD1 TRBJ2-7 TRBV19 - TGTGCCAGTAGTGTAAGTAGGACAGGAACCTACGAGCAGTACTTC CASSVSRTGTYEQYF
TRBD1 TRBJ1-2 TRBV5-4 - TGTGCCAGCAGCCCAAGTGCCGGACAGGGGGCGTATGGCTACACCTTC CASSPSAGQGAYGYTF
- TRBJ2-5 TRBV18 - TGTGCCAGCTCACTTCGCCAGGGCGGAGAGACCCAGTACTTC CASSLRQGGETQYF
- TRBJ2-6 TRBV11-2 - TGTGCCAGCAGAGGAGGGGTTGGGGCCAACGTCCTGACTTTC CASRGGVGANVLTF
- TRBJ2-6 TRBV14 - TGTGCCAGCAGCCGCGTAGGGGGGGCTGGGGCCAACGTCCTGACTTTC CASSRVGGAGANVLTF
TRBD2 TRBJ2-7 TRBV11-2 - TGTGCCAGCAGCTTAGAAGCGGGAGGGTCCTACGAGCAGTACTTC CASSLEAGGSYEQYF
- TRBJ2-7 TRBV5-1 - TGCGCCAGCAGCCCCGTACGGCCTAGCTCCTACGAGCAGTACTTC CASSPVRPSSYEQYF
- TRBJ1-5 TRBV12-3/TRBV12-4 - TGTGCCAGCAGTTTAGCGGGCGGGGGATCCCAGCATTTT CASSLAGGGSQHF
- TRBJ1-1 TRBV28 few TGTGCCAGCAGTCCCCGAGGAGGTGTGGGGACTGAAGCTTTCTTT CASSPRGGVGTEAFF
- TRBJ2-5 TRBV9 - TGTGCCAGCAGCGTAGGGGCGGGACAAGAGACCCAGTACTTC CASSVGAGQETQYF
- TRBJ1-5 TRBV28 - TGTGCCAGCAGTTTAATGCAGGGCCGCAATCAGCCCCAGCATTTT CASSLMQGRNQPQHF
TRBD2 TRBJ2-2 TRBV7-9 - TGTGCCAGCAGTCTGAGCGGGGGGACGCCCGGGGAGCTGTTTTTT CASSLSGGTPGELFF
- TRBJ2-5 TRBV25-1 - TGTGCCAGCAGTGAAAGGGAGAAGCAAGAGACCCAGTACTTC CASSEREKQETQYF
- TRBJ1-2 TRBV28 - TGTGCCAGCAGTTTTGGAGATAACTATGGCTACACCTTC CASSFGDNYGYTF
- TRBJ1-1 TRBV28 - TGTGCCAGCAGTTACAGGGATGAAGCTTTCTTT CASSYRDEAFF
TRBD2 TRBJ2-5 TRBV7-9 - TGTGCCAGCAGCCGGACTAGCTCCGTCAAAGAGACCCAGTACTTC CASSRTSSVKETQYF
TRBD2 TRBJ2-3 TRBV29-1 - TGCAGCGTTGATGCGGGGGCAGATACGCAGTATTTT CSVDAGADTQYF
- TRBJ1-2 TRBV7-2 once TGTGCCAGCAGTCCAACCATAGATGGTGGCTACACCTTC CASSPTIDGGYTF
TRBD1 TRBJ1-1 TRBV27 - TGTGCCAGCAGTCGGGGACAGAGAGGCACTGAAGCTTTCTTT CASSRGQRGTEAFF
- TRBJ1-1 TRBV14 - TGTGCCAGCAGCCTCCAGACAGGAAGGTACGCTGAAGCTTTCTTT CASSLQTGRYAEAFF
- TRBJ1-4 TRBV28 - TGTGCCAGCAGTAAATCGGGGAGAACTAATGAAAAACTGTTTTTT CASSKSGRTNEKLFF
- TRBJ1-6 TRBV21-1 once TGTGCCAGCAGCAAGGGGGGTGTGACGGGTAATTCACCCCTCCACTTT CASSKGGVTGNSPLHF
- TRBJ2-3 TRBV9 - TGTGCCAGCAGCGTACAAGGACTCAGCACAGATACGCAGTATTTT CASSVQGLSTDTQYF
- TRBJ1-1 TRBV12-3/TRBV12-4 once TGTGCCAGCAGAGGACAGTTGAACACTGAAGCTTTCTTT CASRGQLNTEAFF
TRBD2 TRBJ2-1 TRBV4-2 - TGTGCCAGCAGCCAAGATTTAGCGGGATCCTACAATGAGCAGTTCTTC CASSQDLAGSYNEQFF
TRBD2 TRBJ2-3 TRBV6-5 once TGTGCCAGCGCCCACTTCGCGGGAGGGGGGGATACGCAGTATTTT CASAHFAGGGDTQYF
TRBD1 TRBJ2-7 TRBV5-1 - TGCGCCAGCAGCCCGGGAAACAGGGGCCCCTACGAGCAGTACTTC CASSPGNRGPYEQYF
TRBD1 TRBJ1-1 TRBV19 - TGTGCCAGTAAACGGGACAGGGACACTGAAGCTTTCTTT CASKRDRDTEAFF
- TRBJ2-2 TRBV4-3 - TGCGCCAGCAGCCAAGATACAGGGCTGAACACCGGGGAGCTGTTTTTT CASSQDTGLNTGELFF
TRBD1 TRBJ2-2 TRBV28 - TGTGCCAGCAGTTTAGTCGGGGACAGGGAACACGGGGAGCTGTTTTTT CASSLVGDREHGELFF
TRBD2 TRBJ2-1 TRBV28 - TGTGCCAGCAGTTTAAGGGCCTACGCGGGAGGGCTCCTTTTTTACAATGAGCAGTTCTTC CASSLRAYAGGLLFYNEQFF